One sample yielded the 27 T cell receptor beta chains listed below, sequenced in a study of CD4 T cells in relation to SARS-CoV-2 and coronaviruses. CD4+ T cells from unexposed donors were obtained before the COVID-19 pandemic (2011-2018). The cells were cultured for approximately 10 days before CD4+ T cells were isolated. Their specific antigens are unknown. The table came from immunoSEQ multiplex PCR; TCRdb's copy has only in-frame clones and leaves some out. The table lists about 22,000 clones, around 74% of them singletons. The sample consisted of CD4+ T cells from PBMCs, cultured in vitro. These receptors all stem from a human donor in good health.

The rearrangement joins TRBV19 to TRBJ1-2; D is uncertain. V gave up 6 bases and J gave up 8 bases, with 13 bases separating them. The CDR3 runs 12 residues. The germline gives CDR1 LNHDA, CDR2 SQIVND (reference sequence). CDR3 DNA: TGTGCCAGTAGCGACGGTCCGGGGGGCTACACCTTC. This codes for CASSDGPGGYTF. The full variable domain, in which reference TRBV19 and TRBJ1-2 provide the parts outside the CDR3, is DGGITQSPKYLFRKEGQNVTLSCEQNLNHDAMYWYRQDPGQGLRLIYYSQIVNDFQKGDIAEGYSVSREKKESFPLTVTSAQKNPTAFYLCASSDGPGGYTFGSGTRLTVV.

The CDR3 sequence is CASSIDAGLAATGELFF. In DNA, the CDR3 is TGTGCCAGTAGTATAGATGCGGGACTAGCAGCCACCGGGGAGCTGTTTTTT. V usage is TRBV19 and J usage is TRBJ2-2; 9 nucleotides line up with TRBD2. Germline CDR1 is LNHDA and CDR2 is SQIVND (reference sequence). This CDR3 is built from 17 residues. J gave up 4 bases and V 0 bases, and 6 bases lay outside the gene matches.

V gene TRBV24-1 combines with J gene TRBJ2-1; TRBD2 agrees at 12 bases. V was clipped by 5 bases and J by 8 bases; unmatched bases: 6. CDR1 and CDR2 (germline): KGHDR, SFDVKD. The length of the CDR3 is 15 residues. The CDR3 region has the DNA TGTGCCACCAGTGGCCAACTAGCGGGAGGTTATGAGCAGTTCTTC. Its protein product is CATSGQLAGGYEQFF.

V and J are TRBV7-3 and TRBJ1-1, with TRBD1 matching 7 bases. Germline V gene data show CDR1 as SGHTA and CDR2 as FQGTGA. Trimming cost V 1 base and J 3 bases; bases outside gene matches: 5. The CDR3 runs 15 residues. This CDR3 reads CASSLSMRGHTEAFF. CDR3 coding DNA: TGTGCCAGCAGCTTAAGTATGAGGGGGCACACTGAAGCTTTCTTT.

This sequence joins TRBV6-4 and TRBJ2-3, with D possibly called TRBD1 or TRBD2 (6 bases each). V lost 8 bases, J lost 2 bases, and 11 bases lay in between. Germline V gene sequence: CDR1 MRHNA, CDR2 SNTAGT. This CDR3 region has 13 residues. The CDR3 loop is CASGAGHTDTQYF. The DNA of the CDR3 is TGTGCCAGCGGGGCGGGACACACAGATACGCAGTATTTT.

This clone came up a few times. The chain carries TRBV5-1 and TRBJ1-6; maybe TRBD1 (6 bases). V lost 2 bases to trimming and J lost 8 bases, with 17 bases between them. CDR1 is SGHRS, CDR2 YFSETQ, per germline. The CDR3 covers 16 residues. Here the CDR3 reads CASSFQGSTEYSPLHF. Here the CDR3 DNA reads TGCGCCAGCAGCTTCCAGGGGTCTACAGAATATTCACCCCTCCACTTT. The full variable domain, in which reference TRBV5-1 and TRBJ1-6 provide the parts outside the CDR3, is KAGVTQTPRYLIKTRGQQVTLSCSPISGHRSVSWYQQTPGQGLQFLFEYFSETQRNKGNFPGRFSGRQFSNSRSEMNVSTLELGDSALYLCASSFQGSTEYSPLHFGNGTRLTVT.

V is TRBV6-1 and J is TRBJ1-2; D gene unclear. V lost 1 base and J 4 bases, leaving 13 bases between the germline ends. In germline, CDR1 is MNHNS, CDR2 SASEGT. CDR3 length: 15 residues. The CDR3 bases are TGTGCCAGCAGTGAAGGGGCAGGCACCCCCTATGGCTACACCTTC. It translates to CASSEGAGTPYGYTF.

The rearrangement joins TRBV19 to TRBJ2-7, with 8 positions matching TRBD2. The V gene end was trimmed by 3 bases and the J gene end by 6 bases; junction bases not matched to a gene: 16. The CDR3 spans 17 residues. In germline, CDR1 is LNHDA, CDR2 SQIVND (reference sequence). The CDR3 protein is CASSMLSSGSALREQYF. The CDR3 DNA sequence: TGTGCCAGTAGTATGCTGTCAAGCGGGAGTGCTCTGCGCGAGCAGTACTTC.

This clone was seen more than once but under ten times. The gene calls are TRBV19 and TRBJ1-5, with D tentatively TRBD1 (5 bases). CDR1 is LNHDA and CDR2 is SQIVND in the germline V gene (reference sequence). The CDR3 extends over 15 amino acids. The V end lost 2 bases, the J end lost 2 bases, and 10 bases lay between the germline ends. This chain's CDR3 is CASSIPPTGNQPQHF. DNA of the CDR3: TGTGCCAGTAGTATACCGCCGACAGGCAATCAGCCCCAGCATTTT.

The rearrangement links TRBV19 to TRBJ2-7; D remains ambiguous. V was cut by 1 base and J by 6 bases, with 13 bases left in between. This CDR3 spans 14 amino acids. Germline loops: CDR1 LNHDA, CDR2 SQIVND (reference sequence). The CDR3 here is CASSIGPTVSEQYF. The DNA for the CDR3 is TGTGCCAGTAGTATAGGGCCCACAGTTTCCGAGCAGTACTTC.

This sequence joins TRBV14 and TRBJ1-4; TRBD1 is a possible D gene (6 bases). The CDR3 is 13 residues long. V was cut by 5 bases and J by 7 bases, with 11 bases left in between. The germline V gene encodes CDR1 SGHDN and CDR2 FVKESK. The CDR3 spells CASSVQGSEKLFF. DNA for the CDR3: TGTGCCAGCAGCGTACAGGGAAGTGAAAAACTGTTTTTT.

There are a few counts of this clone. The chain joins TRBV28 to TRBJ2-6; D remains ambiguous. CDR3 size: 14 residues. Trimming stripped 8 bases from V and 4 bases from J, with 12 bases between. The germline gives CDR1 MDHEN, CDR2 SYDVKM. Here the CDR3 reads CASSDLPGANVLTF. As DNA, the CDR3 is TGTGCCAGCTCCGACCTACCCGGGGCCAACGTCCTGACTTTC.

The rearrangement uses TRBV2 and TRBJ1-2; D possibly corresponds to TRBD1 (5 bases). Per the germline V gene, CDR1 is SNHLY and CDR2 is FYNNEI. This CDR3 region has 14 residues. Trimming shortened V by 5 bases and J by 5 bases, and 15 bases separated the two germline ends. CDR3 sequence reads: CASSQPGPPYGYTF. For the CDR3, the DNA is TGTGCCAGCAGTCAGCCGGGACCACCGTATGGCTACACCTTC.

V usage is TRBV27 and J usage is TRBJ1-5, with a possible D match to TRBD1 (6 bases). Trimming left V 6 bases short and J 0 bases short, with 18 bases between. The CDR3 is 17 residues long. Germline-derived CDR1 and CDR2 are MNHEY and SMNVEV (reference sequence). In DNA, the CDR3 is TGTGCCAGCAGGCGAGCCAGACAGGCGGGTAGCAATCAGCCCCAGCATTTT. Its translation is CASRRARQAGSNQPQHF.

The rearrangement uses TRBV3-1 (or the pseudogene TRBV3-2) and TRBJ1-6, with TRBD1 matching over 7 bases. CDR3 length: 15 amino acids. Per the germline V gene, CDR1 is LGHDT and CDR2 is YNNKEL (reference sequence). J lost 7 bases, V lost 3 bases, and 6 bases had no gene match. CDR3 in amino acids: CASSQVGQRNSPLHF. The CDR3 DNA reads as TGTGCCAGCAGCCAGGTGGGACAGAGGAATTCACCCCTCCACTTT.

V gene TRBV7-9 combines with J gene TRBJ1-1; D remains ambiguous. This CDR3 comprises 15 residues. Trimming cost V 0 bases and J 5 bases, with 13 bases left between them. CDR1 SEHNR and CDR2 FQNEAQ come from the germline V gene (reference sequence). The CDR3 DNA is TGTGCCAGCAGCTTAGCGCGAGGGAGCTCGACTGAAGCTTTCTTT. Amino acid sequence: CASSLARGSSTEAFF. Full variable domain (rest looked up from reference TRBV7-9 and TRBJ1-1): DTGVSQNPRHKITKRGQNVTFRCDPISEHNRLYWYRQTLGQGPEFLTYFQNEAQLEKSRLLSDRFSAERPKGSFSTLEIQRTEQGDSAMYLCASSLARGSSTEAFFGQGTRLTVV.

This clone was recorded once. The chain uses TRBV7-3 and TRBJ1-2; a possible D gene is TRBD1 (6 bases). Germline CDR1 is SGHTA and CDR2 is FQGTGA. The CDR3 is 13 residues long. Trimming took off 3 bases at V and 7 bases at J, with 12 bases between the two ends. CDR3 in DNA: TGTGCCAGCAGCTTGTCAGGGGCGAGTGGCTACACCTTC. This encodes CASSLSGASGYTF.

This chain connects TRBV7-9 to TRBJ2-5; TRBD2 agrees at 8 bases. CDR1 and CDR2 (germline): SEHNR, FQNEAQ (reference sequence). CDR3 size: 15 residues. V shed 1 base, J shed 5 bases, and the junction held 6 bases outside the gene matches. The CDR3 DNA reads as TGTGCCAGCAGCTTAGGTTATAGCGGGACGGAGACCCAGTACTTC. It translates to CASSLGYSGTETQYF.

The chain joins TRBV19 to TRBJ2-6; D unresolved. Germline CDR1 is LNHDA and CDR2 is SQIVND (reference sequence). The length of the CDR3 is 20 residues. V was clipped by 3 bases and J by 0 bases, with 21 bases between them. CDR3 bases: TGTGCCAGTAGTATTAGAGCGCAAACCATCGATTTCTCTGGGGCCAACGTCCTGACTTTC. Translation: CASSIRAQTIDFSGANVLTF.

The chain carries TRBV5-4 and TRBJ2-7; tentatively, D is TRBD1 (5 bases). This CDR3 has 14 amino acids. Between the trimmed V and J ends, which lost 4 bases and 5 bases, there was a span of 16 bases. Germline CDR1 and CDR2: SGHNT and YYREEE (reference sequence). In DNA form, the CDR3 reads TGTGCCAGCAGCGCTGGGGCTTGGGCGGACGAGCAGTACTTC. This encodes CASSAGAWADEQYF.

The CDR3 region is CASSDSGGADTQYF. The DNA of the CDR3 is TGTGCCAGCAGTGATAGCGGGGGCGCAGATACGCAGTATTTT. The rearrangement joins TRBV25-1 to TRBJ2-3, with TRBD2 identical over 9 bases. Per germline, CDR1 MGHDK and CDR2 SYGVNS. Trimming removed 3 bases from V and 4 bases from J; junction bases left unmatched: 2. CDR3 length: 14 amino acids.

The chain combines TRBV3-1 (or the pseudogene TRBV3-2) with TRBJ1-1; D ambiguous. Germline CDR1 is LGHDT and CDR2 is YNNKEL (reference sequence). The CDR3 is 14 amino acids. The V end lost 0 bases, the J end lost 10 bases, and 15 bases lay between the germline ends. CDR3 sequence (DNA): TGTGCCAGCAGCCAAGAAATGGCGGGTCTGGGAGCTTTCTTT. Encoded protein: CASSQEMAGLGAFF.

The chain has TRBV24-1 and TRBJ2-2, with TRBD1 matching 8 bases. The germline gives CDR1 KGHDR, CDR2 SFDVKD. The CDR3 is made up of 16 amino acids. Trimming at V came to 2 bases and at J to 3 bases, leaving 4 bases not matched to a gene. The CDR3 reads CATSDSGTGHTGELFF. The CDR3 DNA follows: TGTGCCACCAGTGATTCCGGGACAGGCCACACCGGGGAGCTGTTTTTT.

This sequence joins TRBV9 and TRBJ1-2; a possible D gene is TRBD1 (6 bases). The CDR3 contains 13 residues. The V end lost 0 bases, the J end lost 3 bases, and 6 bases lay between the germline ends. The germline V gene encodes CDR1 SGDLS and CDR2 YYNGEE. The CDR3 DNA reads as TGTGCCAGCAGCGTAGGGACAGACTATGGCTACACCTTC. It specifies CASSVGTDYGYTF. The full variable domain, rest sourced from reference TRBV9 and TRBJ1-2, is DSGVTQTPKHLITATGQRVTLRCSPRSGDLSVYWYQQSLDQGLQFLIQYYNGEERAKGNILERFSAQQFPDLHSELNLSSLELGDSALYFCASSVGTDYGYTFGSGTRLTVV.

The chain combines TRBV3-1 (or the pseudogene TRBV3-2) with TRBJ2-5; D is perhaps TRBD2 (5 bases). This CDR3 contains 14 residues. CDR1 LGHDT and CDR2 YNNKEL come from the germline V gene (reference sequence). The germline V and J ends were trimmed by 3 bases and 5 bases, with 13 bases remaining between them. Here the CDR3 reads CASSHMTKSETQYF. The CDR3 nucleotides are TGTGCCAGCAGCCACATGACTAAATCGGAGACCCAGTACTTC.

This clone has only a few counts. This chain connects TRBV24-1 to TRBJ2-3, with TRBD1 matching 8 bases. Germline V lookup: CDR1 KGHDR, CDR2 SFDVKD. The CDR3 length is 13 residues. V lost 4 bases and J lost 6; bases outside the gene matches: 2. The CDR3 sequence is CATSETGADTQYF. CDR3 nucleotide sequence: TGTGCCACCAGTGAGACAGGGGCTGATACGCAGTATTTT.

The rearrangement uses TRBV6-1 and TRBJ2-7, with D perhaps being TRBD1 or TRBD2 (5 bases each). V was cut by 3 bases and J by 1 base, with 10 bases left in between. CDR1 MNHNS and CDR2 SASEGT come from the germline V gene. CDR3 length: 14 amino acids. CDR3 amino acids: CASSEGGGSYEQYF. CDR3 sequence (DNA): TGTGCCAGCAGTGAGGGTGGGGGATCCTACGAGCAGTACTTC.